The clone carrying this TCR beta chain came up once. Its antigen remains unknown. The germline gene is not matched at one end of the junction; a read error may be the cause. The source of the sample is a study of CD8+CD57+ T cells in acquired aplastic anemia. Genomic DNA served as template for TCR beta VDJ and CDR3 profiling. TCRdb recomputed calls from the reads with MiXCR, one row per CDR3 protein. In the table there are a few hundred thousand distinct CDR3 sequences, roughly 82% of which are singletons. Germline V CDR1 and CDR2: LNHDA, SQIVND (reference sequence). The CDR3 contains 15 residues. Patients included in sequencing had previously demonstrated CD8+CD57+ cell expansion by flow cytometry. Study-wide results and caveats: Patients and controls were not found to differ significantly in CD8+ Simpson's diversity.

This chain joins TRBV19 and TRBJ2-1, with 11 bases fitting TRBD2. The sequencing input was sorted CD4+, CD8+, or CD8+CD57+ T cells (not recorded which) from PBMCs. The sequence was obtained from a human donor with aplastic anemia. This CDR3 is CASSLTSGVTDEQFF. The CDR3, as DNA: TGTGCCAGTAGTCTGACTAGCGGGGTCACAGATGAGCAGTTCTTT. The full variable domain, completed using reference TRBV19 and TRBJ2-1, is DGGITQSPKYLFRKEGQNVTLSCEQNLNHDAMYWYRQDPGQGLRLIYYSQIVNDFQKGDIAEGYSVSREKKESFPLTVTSAQKNPTAFYLCASSLTSGVTDEQFFGPGTRLTVL.